The 12 T cell receptor beta chains given below trace back to one sample, sequenced in a study of blood T cell repertoires in COVID-19. Sequenced by immunoSEQ multiplex PCR; TCRdb stores in-frame clones only, minus some. The profile shows 45,000 to 65,000 clones, 83% of them singletons. Sequencing was carried out using peripheral blood. The source of these receptors is a man in his forties with acute or convalescent COVID-19.

The V call is TRBV21-1, the J call TRBJ1-1; TRBD1 is taken as the D call from the table, unchecked against the DNA. TRBV21-1 represents a pseudogene. This CDR3 spans 16 amino acids. Written as DNA, the CDR3 is TGTGCCAGCATCACCGGGACAGGGGGATGGAACACTGAAGCTTTCTTT. This translates into CASITGTGGWNTEAFF.

This clone was seen only once. This chain uses TRBV6-1 with TRBJ2-7; D might be TRBD1 (5 bases). The CDR3 length is 14 residues. Germline V CDR1 and CDR2: MNHNS, SASEGT. V dropped 3 bases and J dropped 3 bases, with 12 bases sitting between them. The chain's CDR3 is CASSDRVSDYEQYV. As DNA, the CDR3 is TGTGCCAGCAGTGACAGGGTTAGTGACTACGAGCAGTACGTC.

The chain employs TRBV9 and TRBJ1-5; TRBD1 matches 12 bases. Germline V lookup: CDR1 SGDLS, CDR2 YYNGEE. Unmatched junction bases numbered 11, after V lost 3 bases and J lost 7 bases. The CDR3 totals 17 residues. The CDR3 here is CASSASTGTGGGQPQHF. The CDR3 DNA reads as TGTGCCAGCAGCGCCAGTACCGGGACAGGGGGCGGGCAGCCCCAGCATTTT.

The chain joins TRBV5-1 to TRBJ2-7; D perhaps matches TRBD1 (8 bases). Germline CDR1 SGHRS, CDR2 YFSETQ. The CDR3 runs 15 residues. V was trimmed by 0 bases and J by 8 bases, leaving 18 bases between them. The CDR3 sequence is CASSLVPGGDRQQYF. CDR3 DNA sequence: TGCGCCAGCAGCTTGGTGCCAGGGGGGGACAGGCAGCAGTACTTC.

The rearrangement joins TRBV30 to TRBJ1-4; D may be TRBD1 (5 bases). The CDR3 loop spans 16 amino acids. The V end was cut by 3 bases, the J end by 7 bases, with 21 bases between. Germline CDR1 reads GTSNPN; CDR2 reads SVGIG (reference sequence). The CDR3 loop is CAWRRGLGQGGEKLFF. CDR3 DNA sequence: TGTGCCTGGAGACGAGGTTTAGGCCAGGGAGGTGAAAAACTGTTTTTT.

This clone is a singleton in its sample. The V call is TRBV6-5, the J call TRBJ1-3; D is uncertain. Germline CDR1 reads MNHEY; CDR2 reads SVGAGI. This CDR3 contains 15 residues. Between the trimmed V and J ends, which lost 6 bases and 0 bases, there was a span of 12 bases. The CDR3 DNA sequence: TGTGCCAGCAGCTATTCACAGAGCTCTGGAAACACCATATATTTT. Its translation is CASSYSQSSGNTIYF.

J is TRBJ1-2 and V is TRBV6-5; TRBD1 might be the D (6 bases). The V and J ends lost 6 bases and 8 bases respectively, with 22 bases between them. This CDR3 has 15 amino acids. CDR1 MNHEY and CDR2 SVGAGI come from the germline V gene. Here the CDR3 reads CASSRTLQGKDGYTF. The CDR3 region has the DNA TGTGCCAGCAGCCGAACCTTACAGGGAAAGGACGGCTACACCTTC.

The rearrangement uses TRBV3-1 (or the pseudogene TRBV3-2) and TRBJ2-5; D perhaps matches TRBD1 (5 bases). Germline loops: CDR1 LGHDT, CDR2 YNNKEL (reference sequence). This CDR3 is built from 12 residues. V was pared by 2 bases and J by 6 bases, with 7 bases between. This CDR3 is CASSQRGQTQYF. CDR3 sequence (DNA): TGTGCCAGCAGCCAAAGGGGTCAGACCCAGTACTTC.

The V call is TRBV27, the J call TRBJ2-7, with 10 bases identical to TRBD2. CDR3 length: 16 residues. Germline V gene lookup returns CDR1 MNHEY and CDR2 SMNVEV (reference sequence). Trimming removed 4 bases from V and 6 bases from J; junction bases left unmatched: 12. CDR3: CASSSGLAAVPGEQYF. The CDR3 bases are TGTGCCAGCAGTTCCGGACTAGCGGCCGTGCCGGGCGAGCAGTACTTC.

The CDR3 is CASSSSQTRQGPATNEKLFF. The CDR3 region has the DNA TGTGCCAGCAGCTCAAGTCAAACGAGACAGGGGCCTGCAACTAATGAAAAACTGTTTTTT. The chain employs TRBV21-1 and TRBJ1-4; TRBD1, the D gene given by the table, was not confirmed from the DNA. TRBV21-1 is a recognized pseudogene. This CDR3 is built from 20 residues.

V usage is TRBV1 and J usage is TRBJ1-1; the table's TRBD1 call for D was not verified on the DNA. TRBV1 is an annotated pseudogene. The CDR3 loop spans 16 amino acids. This CDR3 reads CTSSIPGDTGDTEAFF. CDR3 in DNA: TGCACCAGCAGCATCCCTGGGGACACAGGGGACACTGAAGCTTTCTTT.

The gene calls are TRBV7-2 and TRBJ1-4; 8 bases are a match to TRBD1. This CDR3 has 15 residues. Per the germline V gene, CDR1 is SGHTA and CDR2 is FQGNSA. Germline trimming cut 2 bases from V and 4 bases from J; bases unmatched to any gene: 3. CDR3 DNA: TGTGCCAGCAGCTTAAACAGGGGGGGTAATGAAAAACTGTTTTTT. Its translation: CASSLNRGGNEKLFF.